The entry below describes one TCR beta chain. No antigen is known for it. The authors divided CD4+ cells into CD45RA+ naive and CD45RA-negative memory subsets. The protocol was immunoSEQ multiplex PCR, while the TCRdb copy is restricted to in-frame clones and leaves out a portion. This table has fewer than 3 million clones, 85% to 95% appearing once. In germline, CDR1 is MGHDK, CDR2 SYGVNS. Unmatched junction bases numbered 6, after V lost 1 base and J lost 4 bases. The CDR3 length is 15 residues. The data stem from a study of shared clonotypes between healthy human individuals. Study overall: Per donor, CD8 memory used one plate, CD8 naive used two, CD4 memory used three and CD4 naive used three. Study conclusions and caveats: The study drew on few donors, limiting represented genetic and exposure-history diversity.

Sequencing was carried out using naive CD4+ T cells from PBMCs. Subset meaning: CD45RA+ positively selected. The source of this sequence is a man aged 18 to 35 in good health. Some clones in this sample may be carry-over from other donors' samples. The V call is TRBV25-1, the J call TRBJ1-2; 7 bases map to TRBD1. DNA of the CDR3: TGTGCCAGCAGTGAATCAGGGGGGCGAAGCTATGGCTACACCTTC. Translating it yields CASSESGGRSYGYTF.